The clone carrying this T cell receptor beta chain has only a few counts. The CDR3 length is 14 residues. Trimming cost V 3 bases and J 2 bases, with 13 bases left between them. CDR1 is SQVTM, CDR2 ANQGSEA, per germline. The data were obtained in a study of blood T cell repertoires in COVID-19. Study background: Some COVID-19 samples were acute and others convalescent; all came from the United States, Italy and Spain. Sources were T cells, B-cell-depleted T cells, or PBMCs; the material itself was cDNA or gDNA.

Sequencing used immunoSEQ multiplex PCR; TCRdb keeps in-frame clones, though not all of them. The table has 300,000 to 450,000 clones, over 65% seen once. The V gene is TRBV29-1, the J gene TRBJ2-5; no clear D gene. The TCR sequence derives from a human donor with acute or convalescent COVID-19. The donor label of this sample is uncertain. Source material: peripheral blood. CDR3 loop: CSVERPASQETQYF. CDR3 sequence (DNA): TGCAGCGTTGAGCGGCCGGCCAGTCAAGAGACCCAGTACTTC.